The rows below give T cell receptor beta chains drawn from one sample of a study of blood T cell repertoires in COVID-19. The method was immunoSEQ multiplex PCR; TCRdb's version includes in-frame clones alone and lacks a portion of them. The sample has 180,000 or so clones, approximately 80% seen once. What was sequenced was PBMCs or T cells enriched from blood (not recorded which). These receptors all stem from a man in his forties or fifties who had recovered from COVID-19. The CDR3 runs from the conserved cysteine through the conserved F or W. D genes are given only for firm matches. Clone size is shown for a subset of rows, as once, few, many or a class of expanded clone.

DNA: TGTGCCAGCAGCGGTAGCGGGGGGCTATACGAGCAGTACTTC
CDR3: CASSGSGGLYEQYF
D: TRBD2
J: TRBJ2-7
V: TRBV7-9
size: -

DNA: TGTGCCAGCAGTCGGACAGGGGCTCGGGACAATGAGCAGTTCTTC
CDR3: CASSRTGARDNEQFF
D: TRBD1
J: TRBJ2-1
V: TRBV6-5
size: -

DNA: TGTGCCAGCAGTCCGGGACAGGGGGCTGGTCAGCCCCAGCATTTT
CDR3: CASSPGQGAGQPQHF
D: TRBD1
J: TRBJ1-5
V: TRBV6-5
size: -

DNA: TGTGCCAGCAGCCAGCCCGGGACTAGATACAATGAGCAGTTCTTC
CDR3: CASSQPGTRYNEQFF
D: TRBD2
J: TRBJ2-1
V: TRBV3-1/TRBV3-2
size: -

DNA: TGTGCCAGCAGACACGACAGGTACAATGAGCAGTTCTTC
CDR3: CASRHDRYNEQFF
D: -
J: TRBJ2-1
V: TRBV5-4
size: -

DNA: TGTGCCAGCAGTGACCCCCGGGACAAGGGCGCAACTAATGAAAAACTGTTTTTT
CDR3: CASSDPRDKGATNEKLFF
D: -
J: TRBJ1-4
V: TRBV6-1
size: once

DNA: TGTGCCAGCTCACCGAGGACAGGGGAAGAAGCTTTCTTT
CDR3: CASSPRTGEEAFF
D: TRBD1
J: TRBJ1-1
V: TRBV18
size: -

DNA: TGTGCCAGCAGCCCCCTAGTGGGGACAGGGGGCCCTGGGGCCAACGTCCTGACTTTC
CDR3: CASSPLVGTGGPGANVLTF
D: TRBD1
J: TRBJ2-6
V: TRBV14
size: -

DNA: TGTGCCAGCGGGACAGTTAACTATGGCTACACCTTC
CDR3: CASGTVNYGYTF
D: TRBD1
J: TRBJ1-2
V: TRBV6-5
size: -

DNA: TGCGCCAGCAGCCCGGGCGACAGGGTTCCCAATGAGCAGTTCTTC
CDR3: CASSPGDRVPNEQFF
D: TRBD1
J: TRBJ2-1
V: TRBV5-1
size: few

DNA: TGTGCCAGTAGTCTTAGGACAGGGTCGAACACCGGGGAGCTGTTTTTT
CDR3: CASSLRTGSNTGELFF
D: TRBD1
J: TRBJ2-2
V: TRBV19
size: -

DNA: TGTGCCAGCAGCTACACATCCGAACATGAAAAACTGTTTTTT
CDR3: CASSYTSEHEKLFF
D: -
J: TRBJ1-4
V: TRBV7-9
size: -

DNA: TGCGCCAGCAGCTTGAATCCGGATGAGCAGTTCTTC
CDR3: CASSLNPDEQFF
D: -
J: TRBJ2-1
V: TRBV5-1
size: -

DNA: TGTGCCAGCAGCGGAGAACGGAGCGGGGAGCTGTTTTTT
CDR3: CASSGERSGELFF
D: -
J: TRBJ2-2
V: TRBV6-5
size: -

DNA: TGTGCCAGCAGCCTACCGGTAACCTCTGGTGGGGCCAACGTCCTGACTTTC
CDR3: CASSLPVTSGGANVLTF
D: -
J: TRBJ2-6
V: TRBV5-8
size: -

DNA: TGTGCCAGCAGTTTCAGCGCAACGAATAAACGGAATGAAAAACTGTTTTTT
CDR3: CASSFSATNKRNEKLFF
D: -
J: TRBJ1-4
V: TRBV27
size: -

DNA: TGTGCCAGCTCACCTGGACAGGACTATGGCTACACCTTC
CDR3: CASSPGQDYGYTF
D: TRBD1
J: TRBJ1-2
V: TRBV18
size: -

DNA: TGTGCCAGCAGCCAGATCGACAGGGGCTATGGCTACACCTTC
CDR3: CASSQIDRGYGYTF
D: TRBD1
J: TRBJ1-2
V: TRBV3-1/TRBV3-2
size: -

DNA: TGTGCCAGCAGCAACCAGGGAATTGGAAACACCATATATTTT
CDR3: CASSNQGIGNTIYF
D: -
J: TRBJ1-3
V: TRBV11-2
size: -

DNA: TGTGCCAGCAGACCCTCGGGACAGGGAAACACCATATATTTT
CDR3: CASRPSGQGNTIYF
D: TRBD1
J: TRBJ1-3
V: TRBV5-6
size: -

DNA: TGTGCCAGCTCTATCCAGGGCACTGCGGGAAATCAGCCCCAGCATTTT
CDR3: CASSIQGTAGNQPQHF
D: -
J: TRBJ1-5
V: TRBV18
size: -

DNA: TGTGCCTGGCTGGTGACAGGGGGTATATATGGCTACACCTTC
CDR3: CAWLVTGGIYGYTF
D: TRBD1
J: TRBJ1-2
V: TRBV30
size: few

DNA: TGTGCCAGCAGCCGGACAGGGAGGCTTAAGGAAGAGACCCAGTACTTC
CDR3: CASSRTGRLKEETQYF
D: TRBD1
J: TRBJ2-5
V: TRBV11-3
size: once

DNA: TGTGCCAGCAGTTTATCGAAAACTAGTGGAGATACGCAGTATTTT
CDR3: CASSLSKTSGDTQYF
D: -
J: TRBJ2-3
V: TRBV27
size: -

DNA: TGTGCCACCAGTGAGGCGGGGGCGGGCCAGTTCTTC
CDR3: CATSEAGAGQFF
D: -
J: TRBJ2-1
V: TRBV24-1
size: few

DNA: TGTGCCAGCAGTCCTGGGACAGGGAATAGCAATCAGCCCCAGCATTTT
CDR3: CASSPGTGNSNQPQHF
D: TRBD1
J: TRBJ1-5
V: TRBV27
size: -

DNA: TGTGCCTGGAGTGTACACCCCAGGGCAGCCCAGCATTTT
CDR3: CAWSVHPRAAQHF
D: -
J: TRBJ1-5
V: TRBV30
size: once

DNA: TGTGCCAGCAGTGTCTACAGGGGGAATGAAAAACTGTTTTTT
CDR3: CASSVYRGNEKLFF
D: TRBD1
J: TRBJ1-4
V: TRBV2
size: -

DNA: TGCGCCAGCAGACTCCGAACAGGGCGGGAAGAGACCCAGTACTTC
CDR3: CASRLRTGREETQYF
D: -
J: TRBJ2-5
V: TRBV5-1
size: -

DNA: TGTGCCTGGAGTGTACTGCGGAGTGGTGGCTACACCTTC
CDR3: CAWSVLRSGGYTF
D: -
J: TRBJ1-2
V: TRBV30
size: -

DNA: TGTGCCAGCAGTGAGGGGGCCAAAATCCACTTT
CDR3: CASSEGAKIHF
D: -
J: TRBJ1-6
V: TRBV2
size: -

DNA: TGTGCCAGCAGCCTCGGCCAGGGAGGCTATAATTCACCCCTCCACTTT
CDR3: CASSLGQGGYNSPLHF
D: -
J: TRBJ1-6
V: TRBV3-1/TRBV3-2
size: -

DNA: TGCGCCAGCAGCCAGACAGGGATCTATGGCTACACCTTC
CDR3: CASSQTGIYGYTF
D: TRBD1
J: TRBJ1-2
V: TRBV5-1
size: -

DNA: TGTGCCAGCAGCTTGTGGGGACTAGTTAGCCAGACCCAGTACTTC
CDR3: CASSLWGLVSQTQYF
D: TRBD2
J: TRBJ2-5
V: TRBV5-5
size: -

DNA: TGTGCCAGCAGCCCACAGAACTATGGCTACACCTTC
CDR3: CASSPQNYGYTF
D: -
J: TRBJ1-2
V: TRBV14
size: once

DNA: TGTGCCAGCAGTTCCGGGGGGGCCCAGTACTTC
CDR3: CASSSGGAQYF
D: TRBD2
J: TRBJ2-5
V: TRBV12-3/TRBV12-4
size: -

DNA: TGTGCCAGCAGCTTAGGGACAGGGAAAAGCAATCAGCCCCAGCATTTT
CDR3: CASSLGTGKSNQPQHF
D: TRBD1
J: TRBJ1-5
V: TRBV13
size: -

DNA: TGTGCCAGCATCATCGGACAGGGGGATGGCTACACCTTC
CDR3: CASIIGQGDGYTF
D: TRBD1
J: TRBJ1-2
V: TRBV12-3/TRBV12-4
size: -

DNA: TGCGCCAGCAGCCAAGATGTGAGTAGCGGGGGTATCCACGAGCAGTACTTC
CDR3: CASSQDVSSGGIHEQYF
D: TRBD2
J: TRBJ2-7
V: TRBV4-1
size: -

DNA: TGTGCCAGCAGTTTACCAGGGGGCGGCTACACCTTC
CDR3: CASSLPGGGYTF
D: TRBD1
J: TRBJ1-2
V: TRBV12-3/TRBV12-4
size: few

DNA: TGTGCCAGCAGCCCACAGACAGGCCTGAACACTGAAGCTTTCTTT
CDR3: CASSPQTGLNTEAFF
D: -
J: TRBJ1-1
V: TRBV7-9
size: -

DNA: TGTGCCAGCAGCCGGACTTCGGGCGTTACTGAAGCTTTCTTT
CDR3: CASSRTSGVTEAFF
D: -
J: TRBJ1-1
V: TRBV3-1/TRBV3-2
size: -

DNA: TGTGCCAGCAGTGATTACATGGATCACAGAGACTACGAGCAGTACTTC
CDR3: CASSDYMDHRDYEQYF
D: -
J: TRBJ2-7
V: TRBV6-1
size: -

DNA: TGTGCCAGCAGTGCCACGCCCGGGACAGGAAATGGCTACACCTTC
CDR3: CASSATPGTGNGYTF
D: TRBD1
J: TRBJ1-2
V: TRBV6-4
size: -

DNA: TGTGCCAGCAGTGAAGCCCTCGGGGACAGGGCTGAAAAACTGTTTTTT
CDR3: CASSEALGDRAEKLFF
D: TRBD1
J: TRBJ1-4
V: TRBV6-1
size: once

DNA: TGTGCCAGCAGCGTCGGGCAGGGCCAAAGGGTGGCTGAAGCTTTCTTT
CDR3: CASSVGQGQRVAEAFF
D: -
J: TRBJ1-1
V: TRBV9
size: -

DNA: TGTGCCAGCAGTTTCGCCCGGGACAGGGTATCTCAGCCCCAGCATTTT
CDR3: CASSFARDRVSQPQHF
D: TRBD1
J: TRBJ1-5
V: TRBV27
size: few

DNA: TGTGCCAGCAGCTTAGCTTCGCAGGGTGGAGGCTACACCTTC
CDR3: CASSLASQGGGYTF
D: -
J: TRBJ1-2
V: TRBV7-6
size: -

DNA: TGCAGTGCTAGTAACAGGGGTACCACTGAAGCTTTCTTT
CDR3: CSASNRGTTEAFF
D: TRBD1
J: TRBJ1-1
V: TRBV20-1
size: -

DNA: TGTGCCAGTAGTGGGACAGCGGCTCGAGGGCCCCAGCATTTT
CDR3: CASSGTAARGPQHF
D: TRBD1
J: TRBJ1-5
V: TRBV19
size: once

DNA: TGTGCCAGCAGCCGGGGACAGAACACCGGGGAGCTGTTTTTT
CDR3: CASSRGQNTGELFF
D: -
J: TRBJ2-2
V: TRBV14
size: -

DNA: TGTGCCAGCAGCTTAGATGGGCTATTTGGCTATGGCTACACCTTC
CDR3: CASSLDGLFGYGYTF
D: -
J: TRBJ1-2
V: TRBV7-9
size: -

DNA: TGTGCCAGCAGCTTACTGAGCGGGGAGTACTCCTACGAGCAGTACTTC
CDR3: CASSLLSGEYSYEQYF
D: TRBD2
J: TRBJ2-7
V: TRBV7-9
size: -

DNA: TGTGCCAGCTCTACTAGCCCGAACACCGGGGAGCTGTTTTTT
CDR3: CASSTSPNTGELFF
D: -
J: TRBJ2-2
V: TRBV3-1/TRBV3-2
size: -

DNA: TGTGCCAGCAGCTCGTACGGGGAGCCCCAGCATTTT
CDR3: CASSSYGEPQHF
D: -
J: TRBJ1-5
V: TRBV3-1/TRBV3-2
size: -

DNA: TGCGCCAGCAGTGATAGTGTCAATCAGCCCCAGCATTTT
CDR3: CASSDSVNQPQHF
D: -
J: TRBJ1-5
V: TRBV10-1
size: -

DNA: TGTGCCAGCAGCTTAGTCAGCTCGGGGAGGACAGGGGGGAATGAGCAGTTCTTC
CDR3: CASSLVSSGRTGGNEQFF
D: TRBD1
J: TRBJ2-1
V: TRBV11-2
size: few

DNA: TGTGCCACCAGCAGAATCGGACAGGGAGGAAATGGCTACACCTTC
CDR3: CATSRIGQGGNGYTF
D: TRBD1
J: TRBJ1-2
V: TRBV15
size: -

DNA: TGCAGTGCTAGTGAAGGCGCGGGGGGTCCCTACGAGCAGTACTTC
CDR3: CSASEGAGGPYEQYF
D: TRBD2
J: TRBJ2-7
V: TRBV20-1
size: -

DNA: TGTGCCAGCGTATTTAGTTCGGCAGATACGCAGTATTTT
CDR3: CASVFSSADTQYF
D: -
J: TRBJ2-3
V: TRBV28
size: once